This T cell receptor beta chain was found in a study of OX40 agonist ivuxolimab in advanced cancers. Findings of the study overall: No antigen was identified for the clonally expanded peripheral T cells.

The length of the CDR3 is 16 residues. From germline, CDR1 is SEHNR and CDR2 FQNEAQ (reference sequence). V was pared by 5 bases and J by 5 bases, with 21 bases between. Concerning this clone itself: Antigen: not known. Other nucleotide sequences from this sample produce the same CDR3.

Data came from immunoSEQ multiplex PCR; TCRdb stores just in-frame clones and leaves some out. Among around 29,000 clones listed, about nine tenths were seen once. The TCR was taken from an adult with an advanced solid tumor such as melanoma, head and neck, liver or kidney cancer. This chain links TRBV7-9 with TRBJ2-5, with D tentatively TRBD1 or TRBD2 (5 bases each). The specimen comprised CD4+ or CD8+ T cells sorted from blood, sampled in a trial of the OX40 agonist ivuxolimab. The CDR3 protein is CASSIGAGRGRETQYF. CDR3 bases: TGTGCCAGCAGCATCGGGGCGGGTCGTGGCCGGGAGACCCAGTACTTC.